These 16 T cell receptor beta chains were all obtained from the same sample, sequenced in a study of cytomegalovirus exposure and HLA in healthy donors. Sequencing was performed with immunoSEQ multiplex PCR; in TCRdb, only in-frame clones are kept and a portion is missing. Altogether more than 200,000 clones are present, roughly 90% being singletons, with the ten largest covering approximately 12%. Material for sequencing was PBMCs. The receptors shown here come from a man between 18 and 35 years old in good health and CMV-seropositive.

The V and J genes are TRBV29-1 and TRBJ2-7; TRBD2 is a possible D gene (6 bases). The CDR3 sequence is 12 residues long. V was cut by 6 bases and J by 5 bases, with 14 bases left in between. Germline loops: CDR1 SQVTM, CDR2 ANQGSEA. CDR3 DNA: TGCAGCGTACAACCTAGCGCCAACGAGCAGTACTTC. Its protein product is CSVQPSANEQYF.

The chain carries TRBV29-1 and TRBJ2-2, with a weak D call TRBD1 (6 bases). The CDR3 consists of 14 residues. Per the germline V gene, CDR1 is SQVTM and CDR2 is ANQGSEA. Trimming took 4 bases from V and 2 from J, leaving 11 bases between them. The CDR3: CSVVSDRNTGELFF. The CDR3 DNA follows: TGCAGCGTTGTCTCGGACAGAAACACCGGGGAGCTGTTTTTT.

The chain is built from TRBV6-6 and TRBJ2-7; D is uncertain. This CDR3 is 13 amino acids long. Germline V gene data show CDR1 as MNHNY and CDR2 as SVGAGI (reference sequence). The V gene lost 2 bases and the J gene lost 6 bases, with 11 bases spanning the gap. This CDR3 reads CASSYDNEAEQYF. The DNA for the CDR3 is TGTGCCAGCAGTTACGACAACGAGGCCGAGCAGTACTTC.

The CDR3 loop is CSASFGSGYTF. The CDR3, as DNA: TGCAGTGCTAGTTTCGGAAGTGGCTACACCTTC. The chain is built from TRBV20-1 and TRBJ1-2; D is undetermined. With 3 bases removed from V and 7 bases from J, the gap between germline ends came to 9 bases. The CDR3 loop spans 11 amino acids. Germline lookup yields CDR1 DFQATT and CDR2 SNEGSKA (reference sequence).

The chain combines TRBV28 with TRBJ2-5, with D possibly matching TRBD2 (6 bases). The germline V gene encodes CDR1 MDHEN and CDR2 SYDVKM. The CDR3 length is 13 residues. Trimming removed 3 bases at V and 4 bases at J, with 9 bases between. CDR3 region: CASSFPGLETQYF. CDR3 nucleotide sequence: TGTGCCAGCAGTTTTCCGGGACTAGAGACCCAGTACTTC.

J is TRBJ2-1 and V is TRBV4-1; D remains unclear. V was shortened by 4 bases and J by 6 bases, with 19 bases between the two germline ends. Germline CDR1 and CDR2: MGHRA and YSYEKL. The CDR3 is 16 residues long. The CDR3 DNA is TGCGCCAGCAGCCCAACCGCTAGTTCGTTAACCAATGAGCAGTTCTTC. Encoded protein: CASSPTASSLTNEQFF.

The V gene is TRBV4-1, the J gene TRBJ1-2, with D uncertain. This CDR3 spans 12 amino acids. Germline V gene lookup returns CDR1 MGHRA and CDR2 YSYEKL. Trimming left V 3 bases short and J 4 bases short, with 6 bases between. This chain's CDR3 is CASSHLSYGYTF. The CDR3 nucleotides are TGCGCCAGCAGCCACTTATCCTATGGCTACACCTTC.

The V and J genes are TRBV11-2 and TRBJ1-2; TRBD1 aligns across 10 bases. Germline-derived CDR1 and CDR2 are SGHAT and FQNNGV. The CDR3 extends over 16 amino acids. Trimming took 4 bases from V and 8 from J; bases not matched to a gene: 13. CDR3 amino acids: CASSSNTGTGEMGYTF. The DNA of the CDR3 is TGTGCCAGCAGCTCCAATACCGGGACAGGGGAGATGGGCTACACCTTC.

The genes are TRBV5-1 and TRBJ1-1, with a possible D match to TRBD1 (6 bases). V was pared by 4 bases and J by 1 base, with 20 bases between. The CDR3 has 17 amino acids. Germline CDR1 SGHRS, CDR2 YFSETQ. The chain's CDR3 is CASSPVSFRGANTEAFF. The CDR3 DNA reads TGCGCCAGCAGCCCAGTTTCGTTCCGGGGGGCGAACACTGAAGCTTTCTTT.

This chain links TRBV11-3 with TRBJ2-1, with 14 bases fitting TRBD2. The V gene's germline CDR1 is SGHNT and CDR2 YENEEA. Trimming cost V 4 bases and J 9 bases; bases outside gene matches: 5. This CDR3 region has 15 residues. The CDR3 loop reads CASSSGTSGSGEQFF. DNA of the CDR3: TGTGCCAGCAGCTCCGGGACTAGCGGGAGCGGTGAGCAGTTCTTC.

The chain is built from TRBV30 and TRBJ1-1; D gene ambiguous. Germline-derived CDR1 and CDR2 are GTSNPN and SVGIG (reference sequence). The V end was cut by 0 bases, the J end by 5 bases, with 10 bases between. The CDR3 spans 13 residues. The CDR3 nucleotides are TGTGCCTGGAGTGTTTTCCACGGGACTGAAGCTTTCTTT. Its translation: CAWSVFHGTEAFF. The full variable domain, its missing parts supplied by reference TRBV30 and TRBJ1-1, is SQTIHQWPATLVQPVGSPLSLECTVEGTSNPNLYWYRQAAGRGLQLLFYSVGIGQISSEVPQNLSASRPQDRQFILSSKKLLLSDSGFYLCAWSVFHGTEAFFGQGTRLTVV.

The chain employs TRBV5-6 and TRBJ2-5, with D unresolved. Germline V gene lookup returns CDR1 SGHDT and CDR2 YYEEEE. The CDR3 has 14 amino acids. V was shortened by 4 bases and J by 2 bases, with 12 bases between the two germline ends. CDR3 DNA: TGTGCCAGCAGCGCGGTCGCCGTACAAGAGACCCAGTACTTC. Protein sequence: CASSAVAVQETQYF.

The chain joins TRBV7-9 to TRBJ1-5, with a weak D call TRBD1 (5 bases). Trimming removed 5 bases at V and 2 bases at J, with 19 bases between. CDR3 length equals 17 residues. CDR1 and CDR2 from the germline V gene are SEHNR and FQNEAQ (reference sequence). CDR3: CASSLGQGGIGNQPQHF. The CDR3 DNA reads TGTGCCAGCAGCCTGGGCCAGGGAGGCATTGGCAATCAGCCCCAGCATTTT. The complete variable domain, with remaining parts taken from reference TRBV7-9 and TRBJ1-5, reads DTGVSQNPRHKITKRGQNVTFRCDPISEHNRLYWYRQTLGQGPEFLTYFQNEAQLEKSRLLSDRFSAERPKGSFSTLEIQRTEQGDSAMYLCASSLGQGGIGNQPQHFGDGTRLSIL.

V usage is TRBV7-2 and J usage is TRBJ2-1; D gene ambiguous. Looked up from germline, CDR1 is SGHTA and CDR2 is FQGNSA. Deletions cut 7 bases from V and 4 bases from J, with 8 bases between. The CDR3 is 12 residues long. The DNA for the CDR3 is TGTGCCAGCACCCGCAGGTACAATGAGCAGTTCTTC. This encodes CASTRRYNEQFF. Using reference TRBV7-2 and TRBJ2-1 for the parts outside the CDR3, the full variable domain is GAGVSQSPSNKVTEKGKDVELRCDPISGHTALYWYRQSLGQGLEFLIYFQGNSAPDKSGLPSDRFSAERTGGSVSTLTIQRTQQEDSAVYLCASTRRYNEQFFGPGTRLTVL.

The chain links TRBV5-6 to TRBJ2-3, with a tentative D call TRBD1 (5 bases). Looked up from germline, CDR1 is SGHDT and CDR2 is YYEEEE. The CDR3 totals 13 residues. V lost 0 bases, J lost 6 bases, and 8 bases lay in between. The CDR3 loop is CASSLDRWDTQYF. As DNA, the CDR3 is TGTGCCAGCAGCTTGGACAGGTGGGATACGCAGTATTTT.

CDR3 in DNA: TGCGCCAGCAGCTTGGGACAGTTCCAAGAGACCCAGTACTTC. Translating gives CASSLGQFQETQYF. V gene TRBV5-1 combines with J gene TRBJ2-5; D may be TRBD1 (5 bases). CDR1 and CDR2 (germline): SGHRS, YFSETQ. With 0 bases removed from V and 1 base from J, the gap between germline ends came to 7 bases. There are 14 residues in the CDR3. The complete variable domain, with remaining parts taken from reference TRBV5-1 and TRBJ2-5, reads KAGVTQTPRYLIKTRGQQVTLSCSPISGHRSVSWYQQTPGQGLQFLFEYFSETQRNKGNFPGRFSGRQFSNSRSEMNVSTLELGDSALYLCASSLGQFQETQYFGPGTRLLVL.